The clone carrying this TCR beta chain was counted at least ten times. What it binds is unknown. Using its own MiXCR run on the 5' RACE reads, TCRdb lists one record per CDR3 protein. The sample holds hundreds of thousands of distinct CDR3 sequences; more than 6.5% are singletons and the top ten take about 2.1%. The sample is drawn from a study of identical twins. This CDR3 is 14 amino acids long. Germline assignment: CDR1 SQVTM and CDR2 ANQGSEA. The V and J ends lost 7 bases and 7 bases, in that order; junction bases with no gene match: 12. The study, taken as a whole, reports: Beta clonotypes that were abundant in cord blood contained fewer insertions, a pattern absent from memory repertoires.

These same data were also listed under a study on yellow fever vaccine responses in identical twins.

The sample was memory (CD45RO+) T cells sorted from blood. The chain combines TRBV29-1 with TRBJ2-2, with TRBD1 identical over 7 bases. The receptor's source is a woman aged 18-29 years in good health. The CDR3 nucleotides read TGCAGCGGTAAAGGACAGGCTTTGGGCGGGGAGCTGTTTTTT. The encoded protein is CSGKGQALGGELFF.